A selection of T cell receptor beta chains follows, all from one sample in a study of early T cells in non-severe SARS-CoV-2 infection. One entry per CDR3 protein, called by TCRdb with MiXCR from the 5' RACE reads. Of more than 80,000 distinct CDR3 sequences listed, 16% are singletons. The sample comprised whole blood. The source is an adult who was a healthcare worker with PCR-confirmed SARS-CoV-2 infection or an uninfected control (not recorded which). Each CDR3 is given with its conserved first and last residue. A D gene is named only where the DNA matches it firmly. Rows may omit the clone size; those that give it use once, few, many or a size class.

v_call	clone_size	d_call	cdr3_length	j_call	cdr3_aa	cdr3_nt
TRBV12-3/TRBV12-4	few	-	15	TRBJ2-2	CASSLDSPNTGELFF	TGTGCCAGCAGTTTGGACAGTCCGAACACCGGGGAGCTGTTTTTT
TRBV3-1	many	TRBD2	19	TRBJ2-5	CASSQVGKGLAGGSGTQYF	TGTGCCAGCAGCCAAGTCGGAAAAGGACTAGCGGGAGGGTCTGGGACCCAGTACTTC
TRBV24-1	few	-	14	TRBJ1-1	CATSDRDGGSKAFF	TGTGCCACCAGTGATCGGGACGGAGGTAGTAAAGCTTTCTTT
TRBV3-1	-	-	18	TRBJ1-2	CASSQELRAKGENSGYTF	TGTGCCAGCAGCCAAGAACTACGGGCCAAGGGGGAGAACTCCGGCTACACCTTC
TRBV2	few	TRBD2	18	TRBJ2-1	CAIIGTPRTSGLDNEQFF	TGTGCCATTATCGGCACCCCGAGGACTAGCGGGTTGGACAATGAGCAGTTCTTC
TRBV7-2	-	TRBD2	19	TRBJ2-2	CASSPTSGRVNANTGELFF	TGTGCCAGCAGCCCGACTAGCGGGAGGGTAAACGCGAACACCGGGGAGCTGTTTTTT
TRBV19	-	TRBD1	14	TRBJ1-2	CASSPNRGDYGYTF	TGTGCCAGTAGTCCTAACAGGGGAGACTATGGCTACACCTTC
TRBV9	-	TRBD2	14	TRBJ2-3	CASSFAGGLDTQYF	TGTGCCAGCAGCTTCGCGGGGGGTCTAGATACGCAGTATTTT
TRBV6-6	few	-	14	TRBJ1-1	CASRPGRGPIEAFF	TGTGCCAGCAGGCCCGGAAGGGGTCCAATAGAAGCTTTCTTT
TRBV7-7	-	TRBD1	14	TRBJ2-6	CATGTGSGANVLTF	TGTGCCACTGGGACAGGGTCTGGGGCCAACGTCCTGACTTTC
TRBV28	-	TRBD1	14	TRBJ2-7	CASSPGGQRYEQYF	TGTGCCAGCAGCCCTGGGGGACAGCGATACGAGCAGTACTTC
TRBV19	many	TRBD1	13	TRBJ2-7	CASSTAADRELYF	TGTGCCAGTAGTACCGCCGCGGACAGGGAGCTGTACTTC
TRBV6-2/TRBV6-3	-	TRBD2	16	TRBJ2-3	CASSSSGRAWVGTQYF	TGTGCCAGCAGTTCTAGCGGGAGGGCATGGGTTGGTACGCAGTATTTT
TRBV7-9	once	-	14	TRBJ2-7	CASSLSTVTYEQYF	TGTGCCAGCAGCTTATCTACGGTTACCTACGAGCAGTACTTC
TRBV2	-	-	16	TRBJ1-6	CASSEYQGGINSPLHF	TGTGCCAGCAGTGAATACCAGGGAGGGATAAATTCACCCCTCCACTTT
TRBV29-1	-	-	12	TRBJ2-1	CSVESPTNEQFF	TGCAGCGTTGAATCGCCGACCAATGAGCAGTTCTTC
TRBV6-6	many	-	13	TRBJ1-1	CASEDRVKVEAFF	TGTGCCAGCGAGGATAGGGTGAAGGTCGAAGCTTTCTTT
TRBV7-6	few	-	13	TRBJ1-2	CAIIRGTNYGYTF	TGTGCCATCATAAGGGGAACTAACTATGGCTACACCTTC
TRBV12-3/TRBV12-4	few	-	15	TRBJ2-1	CASSVLAGRRNEQFF	TGTGCCAGCAGTGTCCTGGCGGGGAGAAGGAATGAGCAGTTCTTC
TRBV29-1	few	-	13	TRBJ1-5	CSVRTDANQPQHF	TGCAGCGTTAGGACAGACGCGAATCAGCCCCAGCATTTT
TRBV5-4	-	-	13	TRBJ1-2	CASREQTDYGYTF	TGTGCCAGCAGAGAGCAGACGGACTATGGCTACACCTTC
TRBV20-1	-	-	16	TRBJ2-7	CSARDGFRGATIEQYF	TGCAGTGCTAGAGACGGATTTCGGGGCGCTACTATCGAGCAGTACTTC
TRBV27	-	-	16	TRBJ2-6	CASSLLATSGANVLTF	TGTGCCAGCAGTTTACTAGCGACCTCTGGGGCCAACGTCCTGACTTTC
TRBV11-2	-	-	14	TRBJ2-7	CASSFGGPSYEQYF	TGTGCCAGCAGCTTCGGAGGGCCCTCCTACGAGCAGTACTTC
TRBV27	-	TRBD1	14	TRBJ2-7	CASSSDRGIYEQYF	TGTGCCAGCAGTTCGGACAGGGGGATCTACGAGCAGTACTTC
TRBV11-3	-	-	15	TRBJ2-2	CASSLRHLQGGELFF	TGTGCCAGCAGCTTGAGACACCTCCAGGGCGGGGAGCTGTTTTTT
TRBV12-3/TRBV12-4	few	-	14	TRBJ1-1	CASSQGRGGTEAFF	TGTGCCAGCAGTCAGGGGAGAGGTGGCACTGAAGCTTTCTTT
TRBV29-1	-	TRBD1	15	TRBJ2-2	CSVGRQGGNTGELFF	TGCAGCGTTGGTAGACAGGGGGGGAACACCGGGGAGCTGTTTTTT